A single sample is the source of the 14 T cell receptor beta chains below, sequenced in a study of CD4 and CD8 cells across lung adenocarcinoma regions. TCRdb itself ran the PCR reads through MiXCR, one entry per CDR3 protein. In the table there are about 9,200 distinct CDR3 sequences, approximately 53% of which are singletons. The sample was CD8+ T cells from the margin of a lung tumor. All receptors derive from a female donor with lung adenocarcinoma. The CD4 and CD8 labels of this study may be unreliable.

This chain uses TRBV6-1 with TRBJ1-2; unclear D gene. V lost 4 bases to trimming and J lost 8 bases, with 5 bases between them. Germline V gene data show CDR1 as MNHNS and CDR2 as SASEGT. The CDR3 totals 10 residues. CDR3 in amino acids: CASSGVGYTF. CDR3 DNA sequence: TGTGCCAGCAGTGGAGTAGGCTACACCTTC.

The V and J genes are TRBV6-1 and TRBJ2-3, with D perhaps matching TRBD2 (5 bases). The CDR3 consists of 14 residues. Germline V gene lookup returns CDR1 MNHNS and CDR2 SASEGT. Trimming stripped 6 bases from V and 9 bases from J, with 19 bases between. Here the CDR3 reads CASRGSREKNTQYF. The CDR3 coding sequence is TGTGCCAGCAGGGGATCGAGGGAGAAAAACACGCAGTATTTT.

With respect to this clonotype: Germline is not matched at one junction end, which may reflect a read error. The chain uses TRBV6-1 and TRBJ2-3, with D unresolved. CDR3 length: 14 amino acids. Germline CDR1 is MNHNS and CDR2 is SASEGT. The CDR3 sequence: CASSRSRSTETQFF. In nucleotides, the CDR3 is TGTGCCAGCAGCCGGTCTAGGAGCACAGAGACGCAGTTTTTT.

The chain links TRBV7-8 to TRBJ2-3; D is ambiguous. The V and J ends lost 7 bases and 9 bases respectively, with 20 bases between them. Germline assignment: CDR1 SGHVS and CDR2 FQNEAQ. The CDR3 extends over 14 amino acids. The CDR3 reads CASTAWGTKDTQYF. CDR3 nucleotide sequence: TGTGCCAGCACCGCGTGGGGAACCAAAGACACGCAGTATTTT.

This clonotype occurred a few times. The CDR3 is CASGTGPVNEQFF. The CDR3, as DNA: TGTGCCAGCGGCACCGGACCAGTCAATGAGCAGTTCTTC. The V gene is TRBV28, the J gene TRBJ2-1; D ambiguous. V was shortened by 8 bases and J by 6 bases, with 14 bases between the two germline ends. CDR3 size: 13 residues. CDR1 is MDHEN, CDR2 SYDVKM, per germline. Filled out from reference TRBV28 and TRBJ2-1, the complete variable domain reads DVKVTQSSRYLVKRTGEKVFLECVQDMDHENMFWYRQDPGLGLRLIYFSYDVKMKEKGDIPEGYSVSREKKERFSLILESASTNQTSMYLCASGTGPVNEQFFGPGTRLTVL.

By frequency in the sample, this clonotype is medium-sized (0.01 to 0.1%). The CDR3: CASTPFGLEKTQYF. CDR3 nucleotide sequence: TGTGCCAGCACCCCTTTCGGGCTTGAGAAGACCCAGTACTTC. The chain uses TRBV7-2 and TRBJ2-5, with unresolved D. Germline loops: CDR1 SGHTA, CDR2 FQGNSA. This CDR3 is built from 14 residues. Between the trimmed V and J ends, which lost 7 bases and 6 bases, there was a span of 18 bases. The whole variable domain, filled in from reference TRBV7-2 and TRBJ2-5, reads GAGVSQSPSNKVTEKGKDVELRCDPISGHTALYWYRQSLGQGLEFLIYFQGNSAPDKSGLPSDRFSAERTGGSVSTLTIQRTQQEDSAVYLCASTPFGLEKTQYFGPGTRLLVL.

This CDR3 reads CASSHGRETNTGELFF. The CDR3 DNA is TGTGCCAGCAGCCATGGTCGGGAGACTAACACCGGGGAGCTGTTTTTT. V is TRBV11-2 and J is TRBJ2-2; D possibly corresponds to TRBD2 (6 bases). Germline CDR1 SGHAT, CDR2 FQNNGV. CDR3 length: 16 residues. The ends were cut back, 5 bases at V and 2 bases at J, with 15 bases in the middle. Full variable domain (outside the CDR3, taken from reference TRBV11-2 and TRBJ2-2): EAGVAQSPRYKIIEKRQSVAFWCNPISGHATLYWYQQILGQGPKLLIQFQNNGVVDDSQLPKDRFSAERLKGVDSTLKIQPAKLEDSAVYLCASSHGRETNTGELFFGEGSRLTVL.

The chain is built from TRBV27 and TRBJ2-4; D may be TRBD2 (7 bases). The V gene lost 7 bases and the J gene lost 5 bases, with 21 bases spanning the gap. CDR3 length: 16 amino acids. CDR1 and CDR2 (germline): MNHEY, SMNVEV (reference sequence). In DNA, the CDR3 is TGTGCCAGCACGTGGGACGGGGGGCCAGACCAAAACATTCAGTACTTC. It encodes CASTWDGGPDQNIQYF.

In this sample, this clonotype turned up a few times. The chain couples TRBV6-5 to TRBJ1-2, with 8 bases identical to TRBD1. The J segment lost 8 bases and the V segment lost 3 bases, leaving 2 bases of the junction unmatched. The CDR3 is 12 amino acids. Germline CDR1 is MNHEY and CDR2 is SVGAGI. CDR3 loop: CASSYSGGGYTF. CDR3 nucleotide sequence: TGTGCCAGCAGTTATTCAGGGGGCGGCTACACCTTC.

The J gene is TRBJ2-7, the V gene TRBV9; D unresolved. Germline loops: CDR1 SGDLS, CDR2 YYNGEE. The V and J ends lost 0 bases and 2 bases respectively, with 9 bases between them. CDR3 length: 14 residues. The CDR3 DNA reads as TGTGCCAGCAGCGTAGACCTTGGTACCTACGAGCAGTACTTC. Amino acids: CASSVDLGTYEQYF.

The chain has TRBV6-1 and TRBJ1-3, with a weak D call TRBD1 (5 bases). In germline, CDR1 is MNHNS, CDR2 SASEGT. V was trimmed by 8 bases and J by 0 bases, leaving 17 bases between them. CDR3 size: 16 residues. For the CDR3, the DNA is TGTGCCAGCCGCTTGGGGGGGGACCACTCTGGAAACACCATATATTTT. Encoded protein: CASRLGGDHSGNTIYF.

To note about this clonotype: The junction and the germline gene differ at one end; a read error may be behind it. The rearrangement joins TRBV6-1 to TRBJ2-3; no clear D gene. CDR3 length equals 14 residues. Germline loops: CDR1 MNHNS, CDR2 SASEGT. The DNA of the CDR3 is TGTGCCAGCATATGGTCTTCTGAGGCAGATACGCAGTATTTC. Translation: CASIWSSEADTQYF.

CDR3: CASRGGGQETQYF. CDR3 in DNA: TGTGCCAGCAGAGGCGGGGGGCAAGAGACCCAGTACTTC. The V gene is TRBV7-2, the J gene TRBJ2-1; 8 bases match TRBD2. The DNA end favors TRBJ2-5, so the J call may be wrong. Germline assignment: CDR1 SGHTA and CDR2 FQGNSA. The CDR3 totals 13 residues.

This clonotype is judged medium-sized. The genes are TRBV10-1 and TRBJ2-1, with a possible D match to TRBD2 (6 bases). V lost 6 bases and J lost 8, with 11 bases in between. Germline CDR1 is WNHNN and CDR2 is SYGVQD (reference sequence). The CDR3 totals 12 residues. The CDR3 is CASRSGLDEQFF. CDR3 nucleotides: TGCGCCAGCAGATCGGGACTCGATGAGCAGTTCTTC.